The 9 T cell receptor beta chains presented below share a single source sample, sequenced in a study of cytomegalovirus exposure and HLA in healthy donors. Primers included in the PCR were 60 Vbeta and 13 Jbeta primers. Sequenced by immunoSEQ multiplex PCR; TCRdb stores in-frame clones only, minus some. This sample has tens of thousands of clones; around 72% occur once, and the top ten carry 3% to 4%. The sequenced sample consisted of PBMCs. The origin of the receptors is a woman aged 25-40 years in good health and CMV-seronegative.

This clone was picked up one time. The chain uses TRBV29-1 and TRBJ2-7; tentatively, D is TRBD2 (5 bases). Germline lookup yields CDR1 SQVTM and CDR2 ANQGSEA. V lost 1 base, J lost 4 bases, and 14 bases lay in between. The CDR3 is 14 amino acids. CDR3 protein: CSVEVVDEGYEQYF. CDR3 bases: TGCAGCGTTGAAGTTGTTGATGAGGGATACGAGCAGTACTTC.

This chain uses TRBV5-1 with TRBJ1-1; D remains unclear. This CDR3 has 13 residues. V lost 2 bases and J 1 base, leaving 6 bases between the germline ends. Germline V gene lookup returns CDR1 SGHRS and CDR2 YFSETQ. The CDR3 bases are TGCGCCAGCAGCTTAGGAGAGAACACTGAAGCTTTCTTT. It yields the protein CASSLGENTEAFF.

CDR3 amino acids: CASSGFEDRTSNTEAFF. DNA for the CDR3: TGTGCCAGCAGTGGGTTCGAAGACAGGACTTCGAACACTGAAGCTTTCTTT. The chain joins TRBV25-1 to TRBJ1-1; TRBD1 might be the D (6 bases). The CDR3 has 17 residues. Per the germline V gene, CDR1 is MGHDK and CDR2 is SYGVNS. Between the trimmed V and J ends, which lost 4 bases and 1 base, there was a span of 19 bases.

The gene calls are TRBV5-1 and TRBJ1-6; D gene uncertain. Trimming shortened V by 0 bases and J by 0 bases, and 7 bases separated the two germline ends. CDR1 and CDR2 from the germline V gene are SGHRS and YFSETQ. This CDR3 region has 16 residues. In nucleotides, the CDR3 is TGCGCCAGCAGCTTGGTGGGGAGCTCCTATAATTCACCCCTCCACTTT. It is translated as CASSLVGSSYNSPLHF. Looking up the rest from reference TRBV5-1 and TRBJ1-6 gives the full variable domain: KAGVTQTPRYLIKTRGQQVTLSCSPISGHRSVSWYQQTPGQGLQFLFEYFSETQRNKGNFPGRFSGRQFSNSRSEMNVSTLELGDSALYLCASSLVGSSYNSPLHFGNGTRLTVT.

This chain uses TRBV28 with TRBJ2-3; TRBD2 matches 10 bases. The germline CDR1 and CDR2 sequences are MDHEN and SYDVKM. The CDR3 consists of 17 residues. V was clipped by 5 bases and J by 0 bases; unmatched bases: 8. CDR3 region: CASSAISTSGSTDTQYF. The CDR3 region has the DNA TGTGCCAGCAGTGCCATATCGACTAGCGGGAGCACAGATACGCAGTATTTT.

This clone was found a few times. The CDR3 loop is CASSYDRLNEKLFF. CDR3 nucleotides: TGTGCCAGCAGTTACGACAGACTTAATGAAAAACTGTTTTTT. This chain connects TRBV28 to TRBJ1-4, with D perhaps matching TRBD1 (5 bases). The V end lost 4 bases, the J end lost 4 bases, and 10 bases lay between the germline ends. The CDR3 is made up of 14 amino acids. Germline CDR1 and CDR2: MDHEN and SYDVKM.

This rearrangement joins TRBV7-2 to TRBJ1-2; 8 bases agree with TRBD1. This CDR3 spans 14 amino acids. V gave up 5 bases and J gave up 3 bases; unmatched junction bases: 5. Germline lookup yields CDR1 SGHTA and CDR2 FQGNSA. The CDR3 loop reads CASSVQGDDYGYTF. The CDR3 DNA reads TGTGCCAGCAGCGTACAGGGGGACGACTATGGCTACACCTTC.

V usage is TRBV29-1 and J usage is TRBJ1-1, with a possible D match to TRBD1 (6 bases). This CDR3 has 14 amino acids. V lost 8 bases and J 1 base, leaving 17 bases between the germline ends. Per the germline V gene, CDR1 is SQVTM and CDR2 is ANQGSEA. In nucleotides, the CDR3 is TGCAGCTCCCGCGGGTCAGGGGCGAACACTGAAGCTTTCTTT. Amino acids: CSSRGSGANTEAFF.

The genes are TRBV10-2 and TRBJ1-1; no firm D call. In germline, CDR1 is WSHSY, CDR2 SAAADI. The CDR3 spans 14 residues. Trimming removed 0 bases from V and 4 bases from J, with 9 bases in between. CDR3 nucleotides: TGCGCCAGCAGTGAGTCGCCCGTGAGCACTGAAGCTTTCTTT. As protein: CASSESPVSTEAFF.